The 6 T cell receptor beta chains below come from one sample, sequenced in a study of T cell responses to AZD1222 COVID-19 vaccine. The method was immunoSEQ multiplex PCR; TCRdb's version includes in-frame clones alone and lacks a portion of them. The data hold about 110,000 clones, with more than 85% observed a single time. Sequenced material: peripheral blood, taken on day 0 of AZD1222 vaccination. These TCRs come from an adult in good health.

CDR3 sequence: CSVEEGEQYF. The CDR3 nucleotides are TGCAGCGTTGAAGAAGGGGAGCAGTACTTC. The genes are TRBV29-1 and TRBJ2-7; D is uncertain. Germline CDR1 reads SQVTM; CDR2 reads ANQGSEA. The V and J ends lost 0 bases and 7 bases respectively, with 4 bases between them. This CDR3 is 10 amino acids long.

The rearrangement links TRBV14 to TRBJ2-1; no reliable D call. Germline V gives CDR1 SGHDN, CDR2 FVKESK. The CDR3 is 15 amino acids. The V end lost 1 base, the J end lost 8 bases, and 15 bases lay between the germline ends. The CDR3 is CASSQVGWGYDEQFF. As DNA, the CDR3 is TGTGCCAGCAGCCAAGTTGGTTGGGGATACGATGAGCAGTTCTTC.

V is TRBV12-2 and J is TRBJ2-7. TRBV12-2 is assigned pseudogene status. This CDR3 has 11 residues. This CDR3 is CASRLGYEQYF. The CDR3 nucleotides are TGTGCAAGTCGCTTAGGCTACGAGCAGTACTTC.

The chain is built from TRBV7-8 and TRBJ1-4; TRBD1 matches at 7 bases. The CDR3 length is 15 residues. CDR1 SGHVS and CDR2 FQNEAQ come from the germline V gene. The V segment lost 3 bases and the J segment 9 bases; nucleotides outside the gene matches: 10. CDR3 sequence (DNA): TGTGCCAGCAGCTTGGGGGGGACAGCGACGAAAAAACTGTTTTTT. Its protein product is CASSLGGTATKKLFF.

The gene calls are TRBV7-3 and TRBJ2-3; 8 nucleotides line up with TRBD2. CDR1 and CDR2 (germline): SGHTA, FQGTGA. Trimming at V came to 2 bases and at J to 4 bases, leaving 8 bases not matched to a gene. The CDR3 covers 16 residues. Here the CDR3 reads CASSLSAPGGADTQYF. CDR3 DNA: TGTGCCAGCAGCTTATCTGCCCCGGGAGGGGCAGATACGCAGTATTTT.

CDR3 protein: CASSLDSYNYGYTF. The CDR3 bases are TGTGCCAGCAGCTTGGACAGTTACAACTATGGCTACACCTTC. This sequence joins TRBV5-8 and TRBJ1-2; no clear D gene. The CDR3 has 14 residues. CDR1 and CDR2 from the germline V gene are SGHTS and YDEGEE. Trimming shortened V by 0 bases and J by 2 bases, and 8 bases separated the two germline ends.